Listed below are T cell receptor beta chains from one sample, sequenced in a study of early T cells in non-severe SARS-CoV-2 infection. TCRdb used MiXCR to reprocess the 5' RACE reads, holding one entry per CDR3 protein. The data contain about 81,000 distinct CDR3 sequences, around 5.6% of them singletons. Sequencing was performed on whole blood. These TCRs come from an adult who was a healthcare worker with PCR-confirmed SARS-CoV-2 infection or an uninfected control (not recorded which). Each CDR3 is given with its conserved first and last residue. Each record gives: J gene, clone size, V gene, D gene, CDR3 DNA, CDR3 protein. The D gene is left open where the match is weak. Part of the rows lack a size; the others show once, few, many or a class for expanded clones.

TRBJ2-2 few TRBV24-1 NA TGTGCCACCATGCGACCGGTAACCGGGGAGCTGTTTTTT CATMRPVTGELFF
TRBJ2-5 few TRBV15 NA TGTGCCACCAGCAGCCTGGGTGGCGGACAAGAGACCCAGTACTTC CATSSLGGGQETQYF
TRBJ2-5 few TRBV6-1 TRBD1 TGTGCCAGCAGGGATCCGGGACAGGGTCAAGAGACCCAGTACTTC CASRDPGQGQETQYF
TRBJ1-6 many TRBV7-2 TRBD1 TGTGCCAGCAGCCTGCTGACAGGGACGGGGGTTTTGGGGAATTCACCCCTCCACTTT CASSLLTGTGVLGNSPLHF
TRBJ2-5 few TRBV29-1 NA TGCAGCGTTGAAGGCCGCGGGCAAGAGACCCAGTACTTC CSVEGRGQETQYF
TRBJ2-2 few TRBV11-2 NA TGTGCCAGCAGCTTAGCGGCGCGGAACACCGGGGAGCTGTTTTTT CASSLAARNTGELFF
TRBJ2-3 many TRBV7-2 NA TGTGCCAGCAGCCCCCACCGCTTATCGGGGGATACGCAGTATTTT CASSPHRLSGDTQYF
TRBJ2-3 few TRBV30 TRBD2 TGTGCCTGGAGTGCCCTAGCGGGGAGCACAGATACGCAGTATTTT CAWSALAGSTDTQYF
TRBJ2-5 NA TRBV5-6 NA TGTGCCAGCAGCCCTCCGGGGTCAGAGACCCAGTACTTC CASSPPGSETQYF
TRBJ2-4 many TRBV5-1 NA TGCGCCAGCAGCTTTGGAGATCCTGAAAGAAAAAACATTCAGTACTTC CASSFGDPERKNIQYF
TRBJ2-7 many TRBV5-1 NA TGCGCCAGCAGCTTGGTACCCACGACGGGCGAGCAGTACTTC CASSLVPTTGEQYF
TRBJ2-3 NA TRBV2 TRBD2 TGTGCCAGCAGTGGTGGTCTAGCGGTCACAGATACGCAGTATTTT CASSGGLAVTDTQYF
TRBJ2-1 few TRBV6-6 TRBD1 TGTGCCAGCAGTACAAGACAGGGTCTAACTCTTAACAATGAGCAGTTCTTC CASSTRQGLTLNNEQFF
TRBJ1-1 many TRBV7-9 NA TGTGCCAGCAGCTTAGGTGGGACTGGGCGAGCTTTCTTT CASSLGGTGRAFF
TRBJ1-1 few TRBV3-1 NA TGTGCCAGCAGCCCCTCGCCTACAGGGTTCACTGAAGCTTTCTTT CASSPSPTGFTEAFF
TRBJ2-1 NA TRBV27 NA TGTGCCAGCACCCCTCAGGTCGACCTATACAATGAGCAGTTCTTC CASTPQVDLYNEQFF
TRBJ1-6 NA TRBV27 NA TGTGCCAGCACCCTCCGGTGGGATAGCTCCTATAATTCACCCCTCCACTTT CASTLRWDSSYNSPLHF
TRBJ2-6 NA TRBV5-1 NA TGCGCCAGCAGCTTGCTCGAAACCGGGGCCAACGTCCTGACTTTC CASSLLETGANVLTF
TRBJ2-3 few TRBV24-1 NA TGTGCCACCAGGGCAACCGCTAGCACAGATACGCAGTATTTT CATRATASTDTQYF
TRBJ1-1 few TRBV7-9 TRBD1 TGTGCCAGCAGCTTTTACGGGACAGGGAAAGGGTATACTGAAGTTTTCTTT CASSFYGTGKGYTEVFF
TRBJ1-3 many TRBV4-2 NA TGTGCCAGCAGCCAAGATGGGGGGCCCTCTGGAAACACCATATATTTT CASSQDGGPSGNTIYF
TRBJ2-1 few TRBV11-3 NA TGTGCCAGCAGCCAGAGGAGCTACAATGAGCAGTTCTTC CASSQRSYNEQFF
TRBJ1-5 NA TRBV29-1 NA TGCAGCGTTGCCGCGACTTCGGATCAGCCCCAGCATTTT CSVAATSDQPQHF
TRBJ2-3 few TRBV24-1 NA TGTGCCACCGACCCCGGACGGAGTAGCACAGATACGCAGTATTTT CATDPGRSSTDTQYF
TRBJ1-2 few TRBV29-1 NA TGCAGCGTCGAACTTGGAACTTATGGCTACACCTTC CSVELGTYGYTF
TRBJ2-3 NA TRBV5-1 TRBD2 TGCGCCAGCAGCGTCGGAGCGGGAGCCGGAGATACGCAGTATTTT CASSVGAGAGDTQYF
TRBJ1-6 few TRBV18 TRBD1 TGTGCCAGCTCACTTTCCGGGACAGGGGACTCACCCCTCCACTTT CASSLSGTGDSPLHF
TRBJ1-6 few TRBV20-1 NA TGCAGTGCTAGAGATCGTGCAGGGGATTATAATTCACCCCTCCACTTT CSARDRAGDYNSPLHF
TRBJ2-3 many TRBV12-3/TRBV12-4 NA TGTGCCAGCAGTTCGTCCACAGATACGCAGTATTTT CASSSSTDTQYF
TRBJ2-3 many TRBV29-1 NA TGCAGCGTTAGGGACACCGGCAGCACAGATACGCAGTATTTT CSVRDTGSTDTQYF
TRBJ1-1 many TRBV6-6 NA TGTGCCAGCAGTCCACCGACAGGCACTGAAGCTTTCTTT CASSPPTGTEAFF
TRBJ1-2 NA TRBV29-1 TRBD1 TGCAGCGCAGGACAGGGGGTATATGGCTACACCTTC CSAGQGVYGYTF
TRBJ1-1 many TRBV5-5 NA TGTGCCAGCAGCGTGGAAAGGATCTCTGAAGCTTTCTTT CASSVERISEAFF
TRBJ2-5 many TRBV5-5 TRBD1 TGTGCCAGCAGCCGAGGACAGGCTGGAGAGACCCAGTACTTC CASSRGQAGETQYF
TRBJ1-2 many TRBV10-3 NA TGTGCCATCAACGATCAGGGGTTGGGCGGCTACACCTTC CAINDQGLGGYTF
TRBJ2-5 few TRBV7-2 NA TGTGCCAGCAGTCTCACGGGGGCGGGAGAGACCCAGTACTTC CASSLTGAGETQYF